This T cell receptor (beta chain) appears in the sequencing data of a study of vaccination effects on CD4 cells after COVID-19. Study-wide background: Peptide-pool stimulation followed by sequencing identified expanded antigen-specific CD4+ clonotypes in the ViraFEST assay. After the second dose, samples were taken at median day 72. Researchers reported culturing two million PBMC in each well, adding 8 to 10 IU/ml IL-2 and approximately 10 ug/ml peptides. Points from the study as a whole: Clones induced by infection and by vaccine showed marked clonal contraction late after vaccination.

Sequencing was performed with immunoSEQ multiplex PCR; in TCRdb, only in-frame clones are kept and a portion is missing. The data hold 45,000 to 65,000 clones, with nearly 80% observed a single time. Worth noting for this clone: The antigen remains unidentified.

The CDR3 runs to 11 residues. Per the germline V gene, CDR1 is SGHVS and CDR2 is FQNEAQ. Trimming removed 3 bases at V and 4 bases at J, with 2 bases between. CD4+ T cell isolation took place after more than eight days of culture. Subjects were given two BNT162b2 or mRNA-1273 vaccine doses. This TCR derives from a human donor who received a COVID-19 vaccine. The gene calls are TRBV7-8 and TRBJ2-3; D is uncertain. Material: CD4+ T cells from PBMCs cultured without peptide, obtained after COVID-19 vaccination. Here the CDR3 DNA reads TGTGCCAGCAGCTTTTCAGATACGCAGTATTTT. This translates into CASSFSDTQYF.